The TCR delta chain described here comes from a study of γδ T cells in repeated Plasmodium falciparum infection. TCRdb reapplied CATT to the multiplex PCR reads. The table records around 46,000 delta-chain clones, 1.6% of them present only once. This clone was picked up many times. No antigen is known for it. The sample holds other DNA sequences that translate to the same CDR3. Gammadelta T cells were flow-sorted from PBMC into Vgamma9/Vdelta2+ and Vdelta2-negative populations for bulk analysis. Overall study findings and caveats: Waves of new clonotype selection appeared after repeated controlled infections in Vdelta2-negative, largely Vdelta1+, gammadelta T cells.

This CDR3 has 19 residues. With 0 bases clipped from V and 3 bases from J, the junction kept 13 bases outside the gene matches. Germline CDR1 and CDR2: TSWWSYY and QGS. The TCR originated in a pool of human donors (malaria-infected and uninfected, not separated). V usage is TRDV1 and J usage is TRDJ1; 10 bases match TRDD3. The specimen sequenced was gamma-delta T cells from blood. The DNA of the CDR3 is TGTGCTCTTGGGGAACTTCGAACGAAGTGGGGGATACAGGCCGATAAACTCATCTTT. It encodes CALGELRTKWGIQADKLIF.